This record concerns one T cell receptor (beta chain) sequence. Its antigen is as yet unknown. At one boundary the junction diverges from the germline segment, which might be a read error. PCR employed 60 Vbeta and 13 Jbeta primers. The protocol was immunoSEQ multiplex PCR, while the TCRdb copy is restricted to in-frame clones and leaves out a portion. Among 150,000 to 200,000 clones listed, almost 80% were seen once. This record belongs to a study of cytomegalovirus exposure and HLA in healthy donors. The study, taken as a whole, reports: A missense variant in DCLRE1C was later tied to TCR beta V- and J-gene trimming.

This receptor was obtained from a man in his fifties or sixties in good health and CMV-seropositive. The sample comprised PBMCs.

As DNA, the CDR3 is TGTGCCACCAGCAGAGATTTAGCCAAAAACATTCAGCACTTC. It encodes CATSRDLAKNIQHF. V gene TRBV15 combines with J gene TRBJ2-4; no clear D. The length of the CDR3 is 14 residues. Germline V gives CDR1 LNHNV, CDR2 YYDKDF (reference sequence).